The 10 T cell receptor beta chains below come from one sample, sequenced in a study of T cells in Graves' hyperthyroidism and ophthalmopathy. The investigators amplified TCR beta CDR3 regions from RNA transcripts. The HTBI primer set served for first-round RT-PCR of the TCR CDR3. MiXCR, run by TCRdb on the multiplex PCR reads, gives a single entry per CDR3 protein. The data hold fewer than 650,000 distinct CDR3 sequences, with 46% observed a single time. Sequences were obtained from peripheral blood or thyroid tissue (not recorded which). The receptor set was obtained from an adult woman with Graves' disease, either hyperthyroidism or ophthalmopathy (not recorded which).

The chain links TRBV5-6 to TRBJ1-2; D call uncertain. Germline V gene data show CDR1 as SGHDT and CDR2 as YYEEEE. V was clipped by 0 bases and J by 12 bases, with 21 bases between them. The length of the CDR3 is 15 residues. DNA of the CDR3: TGTGCCAGCAGCTTGGTGCAGTCGGTTGGATTCATAGACACCTTC. Amino acid sequence: CASSLVQSVGFIDTF.

V usage is TRBV7-9 and J usage is TRBJ1-1; no clear D gene. V dropped 5 bases and J dropped 4 bases, with 14 bases sitting between them. This CDR3 is built from 14 residues. CDR1 and CDR2 from the germline V gene are SEHNR and FQNEAQ (reference sequence). CDR3 sequence reads: CASSPAGSVTEAFF. The CDR3 nucleotides are TGTGCCAGCAGCCCCGCGGGGAGTGTCACTGAAGCTTTCTTT. The variable domain in full, completed from reference TRBV7-9 and TRBJ1-1, reads DTGVSQNPRHKITKRGQNVTFRCDPISEHNRLYWYRQTLGQGPEFLTYFQNEAQLEKSRLLSDRFSAERPKGSFSTLEIQRTEQGDSAMYLCASSPAGSVTEAFFGQGTRLTVV.

The sample holds many counts of this clonotype. The chain links TRBV7-6 to TRBJ1-5; D remains ambiguous. Germline V gene data show CDR1 as SGHVS and CDR2 as FNYEAQ. CDR3 length equals 14 residues. V was trimmed by 4 bases and J by 9 bases, leaving 16 bases between them. This CDR3 is CASSSGRNGLPQHF. CDR3 coding DNA: TGTGCCAGCAGCTCCGGGAGAAACGGGCTGCCCCAGCATTTT.

The chain uses TRBV7-2 and TRBJ1-3; D gene ambiguous. CDR1 and CDR2 (germline): SGHTA, FQGNSA. The CDR3 runs 15 residues. V dropped 3 bases and J dropped 3 bases, with 12 bases sitting between them. The CDR3 region is CASSLRVFGGNTIYF. Written as DNA, the CDR3 is TGTGCCAGCAGCTTGAGGGTTTTTGGTGGAAACACCATATATTTT. The full variable domain, its missing parts supplied by reference TRBV7-2 and TRBJ1-3, is GAGVSQSPSNKVTEKGKDVELRCDPISGHTALYWYRQSLGQGLEFLIYFQGNSAPDKSGLPSDRFSAERTGGSVSTLTIQRTQQEDSAVYLCASSLRVFGGNTIYFGEGSWLTVV.

This clonotype has more than one count but fewer than ten. The rearrangement uses TRBV7-9 and TRBJ2-7; D might be TRBD1 (6 bases). The CDR3 consists of 14 residues. V was clipped by 6 bases and J by 2 bases, with 14 bases between them. Germline V gene lookup returns CDR1 SEHNR and CDR2 FQNEAQ (reference sequence). The CDR3 loop is CASRDSKRAYEQYF. The CDR3 coding sequence is TGTGCCAGCAGGGACAGCAAAAGGGCCTACGAGCAGTACTTC.

Points on this clonotype: One junction end disagrees with the germline gene, perhaps due to a read error. The rearrangement links TRBV25-1 to TRBJ1-2; 8 bases match TRBD1. Germline CDR1 MGHDK, CDR2 SYGVNS. The length of the CDR3 is 16 residues. The CDR3 nucleotides are TGCGCCAGCAGCCAAGACCCAACAGGGGGGAACTATGGCTACACCTTC. Protein: CASSQDPTGGNYGYTF.

The chain combines TRBV20-1 with TRBJ1-3; D perhaps matches TRBD1 (6 bases). Germline V gene data show CDR1 as DFQATT and CDR2 as SNEGSKA (reference sequence). V dropped 3 bases and J dropped 4 bases, with 16 bases sitting between them. This CDR3 has 15 amino acids. The CDR3 loop is CSASLQGPGGNTIYF. For the CDR3, the DNA is TGCAGTGCTAGCTTACAGGGACCGGGAGGAAACACCATATATTTT.

The CDR3 spells CASSSTGYEKLFF. CDR3 sequence (DNA): TGCGCCAGCAGCTCGACAGGGTATGAAAAACTGTTTTTT. The rearrangement uses TRBV5-1 and TRBJ1-4; 7 nucleotides agree with TRBD1. J was trimmed by 6 bases and V by 3 bases; bases with no gene match: 2. Germline lookup yields CDR1 SGHRS and CDR2 YFSETQ. The length of the CDR3 is 13 residues.

The V gene is TRBV19, the J gene TRBJ1-3, with 8 bases aligning to TRBD1. Trimming took 4 bases from V and 2 from J; bases not matched to a gene: 4. The CDR3 sequence is 15 residues long. Germline V gene data show CDR1 as LNHDA and CDR2 as SQIVND (reference sequence). The chain's CDR3 is CASSKARGPGNTIYF. In DNA form, the CDR3 reads TGTGCCAGTAGTAAGGCCAGGGGGCCTGGAAACACCATATATTTT.

In regard to this clonotype: Given a much more abundant clone one base away, this may be a read error. The chain employs TRBV7-6 and TRBJ2-2, with 8 bases that match TRBD1. Germline-derived CDR1 and CDR2 are SGHVS and FNYEAQ. J was trimmed by 1 base and V by 1 base; bases with no gene match: 2. The CDR3 extends over 16 amino acids. The CDR3 sequence is CASSLVGTGNTGELFF. DNA for the CDR3: TGTGCCAGCAGCTTAGTAGGGACAGGGAACACCGGGGAGCTGTTTTTT.